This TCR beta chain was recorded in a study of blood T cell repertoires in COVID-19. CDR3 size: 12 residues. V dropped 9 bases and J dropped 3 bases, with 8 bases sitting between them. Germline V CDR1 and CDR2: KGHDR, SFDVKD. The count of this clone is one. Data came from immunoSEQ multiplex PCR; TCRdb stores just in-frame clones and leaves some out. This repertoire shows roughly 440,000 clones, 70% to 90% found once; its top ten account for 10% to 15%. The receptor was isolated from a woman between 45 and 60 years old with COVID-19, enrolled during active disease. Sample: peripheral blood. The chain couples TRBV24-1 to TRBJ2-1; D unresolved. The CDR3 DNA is TGTGCCACCGCAGGTCTCTACAATGAGCAGTTCTTC. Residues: CATAGLYNEQFF.